Below, one TCR beta chain is given with its context. The antigen is unknown. The data were obtained in a study of T cells in Graves' hyperthyroidism and ophthalmopathy. For the study at large: Initial diagnosis, before any treatment, was when peripheral blood was collected.

Points from the study as a whole: Most thyroid clonotypes expanded above 0.001 appeared in blood too. Ophthalmopathy was model-predicted a median roughly 6.2 months pre-onset.

Researchers amplified the TCR beta CDR3 regions from RNA transcripts. The HTBI set primed first-round TCR CDR3 RT-PCR. TCRdb re-derived calls from the multiplex PCR reads in MiXCR, one entry per CDR3 protein. The sample gives approximately 490,000 distinct CDR3 sequences, around a fifth of which show up once; 45% to 50% is in the top ten. The CDR3 consists of 15 residues. Looked up from germline, CDR1 is SGHAT and CDR2 is FQNNGV. V dropped 2 bases and J dropped 4; count of bases not matched to a gene: 7. Clinical Activity Scores of at least 3, NOSPECS grades of at least 4 and durations under 3 months characterized ophthalmopathy patients.

The source material was blood. The chain has TRBV11-2 and TRBJ2-7; 8 bases fit TRBD1. The source is a woman aged 65 to 85 with Graves' ophthalmopathy. The CDR3 sequence: CASSLSTGVIYEQYF. The CDR3 DNA is TGTGCCAGCAGCTTATCGACAGGGGTGATTTACGAGCAGTACTTC.